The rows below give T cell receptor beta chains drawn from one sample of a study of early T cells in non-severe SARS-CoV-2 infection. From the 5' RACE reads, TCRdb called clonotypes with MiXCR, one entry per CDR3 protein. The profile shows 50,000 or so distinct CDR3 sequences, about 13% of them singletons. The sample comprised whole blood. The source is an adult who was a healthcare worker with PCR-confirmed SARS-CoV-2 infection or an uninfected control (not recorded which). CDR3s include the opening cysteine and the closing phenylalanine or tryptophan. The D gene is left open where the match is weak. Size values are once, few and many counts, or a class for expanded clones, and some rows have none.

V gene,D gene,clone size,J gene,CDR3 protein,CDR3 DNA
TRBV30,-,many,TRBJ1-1,CAWNPPRTNTEAFF,TGTGCCTGGAACCCCCCCCGGACGAACACTGAAGCTTTCTTT
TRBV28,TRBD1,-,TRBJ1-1,CASSRRQGTFF,TGTGCCAGCAGCCGGCGACAGGGAACTTTCTTT
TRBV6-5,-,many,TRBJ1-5,CASSYSMTSNQPQHF,TGTGCCAGCAGTTACTCGATGACTAGCAATCAGCCCCAGCATTTT
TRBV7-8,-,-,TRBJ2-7,CASSLRDRGVYEQYF,TGTGCCAGCAGCTTAAGGGACCGAGGAGTGTACGAGCAGTACTTC
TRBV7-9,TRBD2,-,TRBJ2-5,CASSLEPGGETQYF,TGTGCCAGCAGCCTCGAGCCGGGAGGAGAGACCCAGTACTTC
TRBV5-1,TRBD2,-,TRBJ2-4,CASSSTMGGNIQYF,TGCGCCAGCAGCAGTACGATGGGGGGGAACATTCAGTACTTC
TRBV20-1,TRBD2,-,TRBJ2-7,CSARLAAAYEQYF,TGCAGTGCTAGACTAGCGGCCGCCTACGAGCAGTACTTC
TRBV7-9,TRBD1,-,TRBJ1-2,CASNQGALPYGYTF,TGTGCCAGCAATCAGGGGGCCTTACCATATGGCTACACCTTC
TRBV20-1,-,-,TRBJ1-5,CSALQGTQPQHF,TGCAGTGCTCTACAGGGCACTCAGCCCCAGCATTTT
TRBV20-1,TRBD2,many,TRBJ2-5,CSARAPGGAGGRETQYF,TGCAGTGCTAGAGCCCCCGGGGGAGCGGGGGGGCGTGAGACCCAGTACTTC
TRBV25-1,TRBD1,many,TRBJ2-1,CASSPTGVGYNEQFF,TGTGCCAGCAGTCCGACAGGGGTGGGATACAATGAGCAGTTCTTC